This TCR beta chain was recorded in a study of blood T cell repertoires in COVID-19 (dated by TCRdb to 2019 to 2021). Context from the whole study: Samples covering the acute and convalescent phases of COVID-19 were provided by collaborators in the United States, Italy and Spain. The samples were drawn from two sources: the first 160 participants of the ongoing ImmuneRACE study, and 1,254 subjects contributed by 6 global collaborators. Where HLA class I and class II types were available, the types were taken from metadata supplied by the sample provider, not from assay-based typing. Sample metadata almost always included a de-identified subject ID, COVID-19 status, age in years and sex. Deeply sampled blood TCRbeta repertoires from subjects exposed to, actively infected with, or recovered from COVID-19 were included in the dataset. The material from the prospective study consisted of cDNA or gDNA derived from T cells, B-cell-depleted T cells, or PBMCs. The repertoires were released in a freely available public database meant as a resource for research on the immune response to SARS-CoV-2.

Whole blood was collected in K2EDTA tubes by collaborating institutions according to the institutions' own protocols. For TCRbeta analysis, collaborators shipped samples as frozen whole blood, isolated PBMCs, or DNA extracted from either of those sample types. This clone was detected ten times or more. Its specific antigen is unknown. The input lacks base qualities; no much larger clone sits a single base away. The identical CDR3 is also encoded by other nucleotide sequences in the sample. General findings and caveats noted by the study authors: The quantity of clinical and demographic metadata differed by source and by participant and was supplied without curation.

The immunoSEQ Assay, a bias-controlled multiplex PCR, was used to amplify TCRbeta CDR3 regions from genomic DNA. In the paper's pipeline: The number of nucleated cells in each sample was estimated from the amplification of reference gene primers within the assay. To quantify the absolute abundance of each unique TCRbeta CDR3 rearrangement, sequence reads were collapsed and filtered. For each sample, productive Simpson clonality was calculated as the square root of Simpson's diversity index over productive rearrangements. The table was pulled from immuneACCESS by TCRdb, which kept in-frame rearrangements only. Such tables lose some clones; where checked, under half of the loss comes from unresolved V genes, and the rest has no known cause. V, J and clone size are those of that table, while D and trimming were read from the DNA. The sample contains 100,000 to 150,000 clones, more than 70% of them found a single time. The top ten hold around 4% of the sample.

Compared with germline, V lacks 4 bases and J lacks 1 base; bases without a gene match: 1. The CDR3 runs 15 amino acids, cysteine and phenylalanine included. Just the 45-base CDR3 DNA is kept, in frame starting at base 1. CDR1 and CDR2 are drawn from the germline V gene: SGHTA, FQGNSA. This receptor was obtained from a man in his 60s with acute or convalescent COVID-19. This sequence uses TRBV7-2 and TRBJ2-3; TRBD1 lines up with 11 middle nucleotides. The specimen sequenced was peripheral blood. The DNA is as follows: TGTGCCAGCAGCTCGGACAGGGGGCGCACAGATACGCAGTATTTT. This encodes CASSSDRGRTDTQYF.